Below, 13 T cell receptor beta chains from the same sample are listed, as sequenced in a study of blood T cell repertoires in COVID-19. Sequencing was performed with immunoSEQ multiplex PCR; in TCRdb, only in-frame clones are kept and a portion is missing. This repertoire shows some 120,000 clones, roughly 86% found once; its top ten account for approximately 3.3%. Sequenced input: peripheral blood. The receptors shown here come from a woman aged 55-70 years with acute or convalescent COVID-19.

In its sample, this clone was seen once. The chain couples TRBV14 to TRBJ1-6, with 9 bases identical to TRBD1. V lost 3 bases to trimming and J lost 6 bases; unmatched junction nucleotides: 3. CDR3 length: 15 amino acids. The germline V gene has CDR1 SGHDN and CDR2 FVKESK. CDR3 sequence (DNA): TGTGCCAGCAGCCAGCAGACAGGGGGTAATTCACCCCTCCACTTT. Protein sequence: CASSQQTGGNSPLHF.

This clone turned up a few times. V gene TRBV9 combines with J gene TRBJ1-6, with D hard to call. Trimming removed 2 bases at V and 0 bases at J, with 9 bases between. This CDR3 has 16 residues. Germline CDR1 reads SGDLS; CDR2 reads YYNGEE. Here the CDR3 DNA reads TGTGCCAGCAGCGTCTCTCCCTTCTCCTATAATTCACCCCTCCACTTT. Its translation is CASSVSPFSYNSPLHF.

The chain joins TRBV18 to TRBJ1-4; 7 bases line up with TRBD1. The CDR3 loop spans 14 amino acids. The junction had 3 bases not matched to a gene; V was cut back by 3 bases and J by 5 bases. Germline V lookup: CDR1 KGHSH, CDR2 LQKENI. The CDR3 loop reads CASSPQGGNEKLFF. The CDR3 bases are TGTGCCAGCTCACCTCAGGGGGGAAATGAAAAACTGTTTTTT.

V gene TRBV24-1 combines with J gene TRBJ2-2; 10 bases are shared with TRBD2. CDR3 length: 15 amino acids. Germline CDR1 reads KGHDR; CDR2 reads SFDVKD. J was trimmed by 6 bases and V by 10 bases; bases with no gene match: 10. CDR3 residues: CATAFGTSVPGELFF. The CDR3 DNA is TGTGCCACAGCATTCGGGACTAGCGTCCCCGGGGAGCTGTTTTTT.

The gene calls are TRBV6-5 and TRBJ1-2; 8 bases agree with TRBD1. CDR1 and CDR2 from the germline V gene are MNHEY and SVGAGI. The trim removed 0 bases at V and 2 bases at J, leaving 2 bases unmatched. CDR3 length: 15 amino acids. This CDR3 reads CASSYSTGGNYGYTF. The CDR3 DNA sequence: TGTGCCAGCAGTTACTCAACAGGGGGAAACTATGGCTACACCTTC.

The rearrangement links TRBV28 to TRBJ1-5; D is perhaps TRBD1 (6 bases). The germline V and J ends were trimmed by 7 bases and 4 bases, with 11 bases remaining between them. In germline, CDR1 is MDHEN, CDR2 SYDVKM. The CDR3 is made up of 13 amino acids. CDR3 in DNA: TGTGCCAGCACGGACAGTCCTAATCAGCCCCAGCATTTT. Protein product: CASTDSPNQPQHF.

This clone has just one count. The chain is built from TRBV5-4 and TRBJ2-5, with D possibly being TRBD2 (5 bases). V shed 0 bases and J shed 2 bases, with 11 bases lying between them. CDR3 length: 15 amino acids. CDR1 and CDR2 from the germline V gene are SGHNT and YYREEE (reference sequence). For the CDR3, the DNA is TGTGCCAGCAGCTTGGGTACTAGTAGGCAAGAGACCCAGTACTTC. Its protein product is CASSLGTSRQETQYF.

Concerning this clone: The same CDR3 is also encoded by other DNA sequences in this sample. The V call is TRBV29-1, the J call TRBJ1-1; 10 positions agree with TRBD1. Germline CDR1 SQVTM, CDR2 ANQGSEA. V lost 6 bases, J lost 2 bases, and 3 bases stayed unmatched. The CDR3 extends over 13 amino acids. The CDR3 DNA is TGCAGCGTGGGGACAGGGGTAAACACTGAAGCTTTCTTT. Encoded protein: CSVGTGVNTEAFF.

The chain carries TRBV19 and TRBJ1-3; D gene unclear. V was clipped by 7 bases and J by 1 base, with 14 bases between them. The CDR3 is made up of 15 amino acids. CDR1 is LNHDA, CDR2 SQIVND, per germline (reference sequence). CDR3 residues: CASTTTSRSGNTIYF. CDR3 in DNA: TGTGCCAGTACCACCACTAGTAGGTCTGGAAACACCATATATTTT.

This clone showed up just once. CDR3 nucleotides: TGTGCCAGCAGGATCGACAGGAACTATGGCTACACCTTC. Translation: CASRIDRNYGYTF. V usage is TRBV28 and J usage is TRBJ1-2; a weak D match, TRBD1 (6 bases). CDR1 is MDHEN, CDR2 SYDVKM, per germline. Trimming shortened V by 6 bases and J by 2 bases, and 10 bases separated the two germline ends. CDR3 length: 13 residues.

In the case of this clone: An end of the junction does not agree with germline; a read error may underlie this. The chain combines TRBV29-1 with TRBJ2-1, with a tentative D call TRBD1 (5 bases). This CDR3 region has 12 residues. The germline CDR1 and CDR2 sequences are SQVTM and ANQGSEA. The CDR3 sequence is CSVKDSYNEQFF. The DNA of the CDR3 is TGCAGCGTTAAAGACAGCTACAATGAGCAGTTCTTC.

V is TRBV2 and J is TRBJ2-1, with TRBD2 matching over 8 bases. V lost 6 bases, J lost 5 bases, and 3 bases stayed unmatched. This CDR3 is 13 amino acids long. Germline V gives CDR1 SNHLY, CDR2 FYNNEI. The CDR3 DNA follows: TGTGCCAGCAGGTCGGGGGGGAACAATGAGCAGTTCTTC. Amino acid sequence: CASRSGGNNEQFF. Drawing the rest from reference TRBV2 and TRBJ2-1, the complete variable domain is EPEVTQTPSHQVTQMGQEVILRCVPISNHLYFYWYRQILGQKVEFLVSFYNNEISEKSEIFDDQFSVERPDGSNFTLKIRSTKLEDSAMYFCASRSGGNNEQFFGPGTRLTVL.

J is TRBJ1-5 and V is TRBV28; TRBD1 aligns across 8 bases. The CDR3 contains 15 residues. The V gene's germline CDR1 is MDHEN and CDR2 SYDVKM. The junction had 6 bases not matched to a gene; V was cut back by 6 bases and J by 2 bases. The CDR3: CASRGQGAGNQPQHF. CDR3 in DNA: TGTGCCAGCAGGGGCCAGGGGGCTGGCAATCAGCCCCAGCATTTT.